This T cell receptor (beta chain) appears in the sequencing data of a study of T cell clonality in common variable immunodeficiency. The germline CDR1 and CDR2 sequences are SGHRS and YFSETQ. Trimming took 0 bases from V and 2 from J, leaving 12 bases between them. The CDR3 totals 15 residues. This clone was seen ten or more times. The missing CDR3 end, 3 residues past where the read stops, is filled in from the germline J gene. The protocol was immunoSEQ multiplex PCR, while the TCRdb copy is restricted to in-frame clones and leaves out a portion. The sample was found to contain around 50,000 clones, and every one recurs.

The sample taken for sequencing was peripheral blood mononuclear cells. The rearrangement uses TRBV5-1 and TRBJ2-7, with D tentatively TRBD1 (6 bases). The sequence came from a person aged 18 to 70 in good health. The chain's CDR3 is CASSLGRGKTYEQYF. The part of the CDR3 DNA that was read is TGCGCCAGCAGCTTGGGAAGGGGGAAGACCTACGAG.